This entry describes one T cell receptor beta chain. V dropped 2 bases and J dropped 0; count of bases not matched to a gene: 1. The CDR3 totals 15 residues. Germline values: CDR1 MNHEY, CDR2 SVGAGI. This sample was included in a study of blood T cell repertoires in COVID-19. Study summary: Italy, Spain and the United States were the sources of the convalescent and acute COVID-19 samples.

Original handling: Counts of nucleated cells, estimated from reference gene primer amplification, were obtained. Assay used: immunoSEQ multiplex PCR; TCRdb lists only in-frame clones, some missing. V, J and clone size were drawn from that table, and D and trimming were deduced from the DNA. Seen here are 80,000 to 95,000 clones, 77% observed once, and the top ten hold 9.8%. What was sequenced was peripheral blood. The sequence derives from a woman older than 75 with acute or convalescent COVID-19. The chain carries TRBV6-5 and TRBJ2-1; TRBD2 aligns across 7 bases. For the CDR3, the DNA is TGTGCCAGCAGTTACCCGGGGGGCTCCTACAATGAGCAGTTCTTC. This encodes CASSYPGGSYNEQFF.